These T cell receptor beta chains were read from a single sample in a study of T cell responses to AZD1222 COVID-19 vaccine. Profiling relied on immunoSEQ multiplex PCR, and the TCRdb table lists in-frame clones only, not all of them. This sample has 110,000 to 150,000 clones, with roughly 88% found just once. The sample was peripheral blood, taken on day 0 of AZD1222 vaccination. These receptor sequences come from an adult in good health. The conserved cysteine and the conserved F or W are not part of the CDR3 here.

V gene	J gene	CDR3 protein
TRBV20-1	TRBJ1-1	SAGKRAEAF
TRBV28	TRBJ1-2	ASSFGGNSNYGYT
TRBV7-9	TRBJ2-7	ASSLGDYEQY
TRBV9	TRBJ1-1	ASSVEGITEAF
TRBV27	TRBJ1-3	ASSQGQYPSSGNTIY
TRBV27	TRBJ1-2	ASSFGGRGDYGYT
TRBV5-4	TRBJ2-1	ASSLPGLLDNEQF
TRBV3-1/TRBV3-2	TRBJ2-7	ASSPQAGEQY
TRBV2	TRBJ2-2	ASSERQINTGELF
TRBV2	TRBJ2-7	ASNPIGGWEQY
TRBV12-3/TRBV12-4	TRBJ1-2	ASSLARGYGYT
TRBV28	TRBJ1-2	ASSFSSGYT
TRBV30	TRBJ2-3	AWGGSQFSMGTDTQY
TRBV6-1	TRBJ1-2	ASSEVMGYT
TRBV6-5	TRBJ2-6	ASSYHDNSGANVLT
TRBV4-1	TRBJ2-3	ASSAVGMGGVVDTDTQY
TRBV3-1/TRBV3-2	TRBJ1-5	ASSQDPDRDNQPQH
TRBV4-2	TRBJ2-1	ASSSWAGSSYNEQF
TRBV4-2	TRBJ1-5	ASSPIGDYQPQH
TRBV29-1	TRBJ2-5	SVAPPGETQY
TRBV5-1	TRBJ1-6	ASRSGQGSNSPLH
TRBV5-6	TRBJ2-1	ASSTRQVLGNNEQF
TRBV5-1	TRBJ1-2	ASSLTVGSGYT
TRBV3-1/TRBV3-2	TRBJ1-3	ASSQDGTVRNTIY
TRBV18	TRBJ1-3	ASSEGGSGNTIY
TRBV10-1	TRBJ2-3	ASSSQGTDTQY
TRBV20-1	TRBJ1-2	SASVTNYGYT
TRBV10-1	TRBJ2-3	ASSAGRLAGGIGDTQY
TRBV6-5	TRBJ2-3	ASSHLQDTQY
TRBV20-1	TRBJ2-3	SASLAGGFGSQY
TRBV7-2	TRBJ1-2	ASSPGTAGGYT
TRBV27	TRBJ1-2	ASSLSFIGTGTYGYT